This is a list of T cell receptor beta chains from one sample in a study of chemoradiotherapy in HPV16-positive cancers. The protocol was immunoSEQ multiplex PCR, while the TCRdb copy is restricted to in-frame clones and leaves out a portion. The sample lists about 7,900 clones, 80% seen once, with 1.9% in the top ten. The material was obtained from a patient who underwent chemoradiotherapy. The receptors were gathered from a human donor with HPV-associated anogenital cancer. Each CDR3 is given with its conserved first and last residue. Fields, in order: V gene, J gene, clone size, D gene, CDR3 DNA, CDR3 protein. A D gene is named only where the DNA matches it firmly. Clone size is not always given. Where it is, it says once, few, many or a class for expanded clones.

V: TRBV4-2; J: TRBJ1-2; size: .; D: .; DNA: TGTGCCAGCAGCCAAGAGTCTCGCCATGGCTACACCTTC; CDR3: CASSQESRHGYTF
V: TRBV18; J: TRBJ2-3; size: once; D: .; DNA: TGTGCCAGCTCACCCTCTCCGAGCACAGATACGCAGTATTTT; CDR3: CASSPSPSTDTQYF
V: TRBV7-2; J: TRBJ2-4; size: .; D: TRBD1; DNA: TGTGCCAGCAGCCCGACAGGGGGGAAAAACATTCAGTACTTC; CDR3: CASSPTGGKNIQYF
V: TRBV9; J: TRBJ1-1; size: .; D: .; DNA: TGTGCCAGCAGCGTGGGCACACAGAACACTGAAGCTTTCTTT; CDR3: CASSVGTQNTEAFF
V: TRBV2; J: TRBJ2-3; size: .; D: TRBD1; DNA: TGTGCCAGCACCGCCCCCGGGACAGGGGGAGGAGATACGCAGTATTTT; CDR3: CASTAPGTGGGDTQYF
V: TRBV29-1; J: TRBJ2-7; size: .; D: .; DNA: TGCAGCGTTGAGTCTAGGCGTTACTACGAGCAGTACTTC; CDR3: CSVESRRYYEQYF
V: TRBV30; J: TRBJ1-2; size: .; D: .; DNA: TGTGCCTGGAGTGTGGGGGGCCTGTATGGCTACACCTTC; CDR3: CAWSVGGLYGYTF
V: TRBV10-3; J: TRBJ2-1; size: once; D: TRBD2; DNA: TGTGCCATCAGTGATGAGGCTAGCGGGAGATTGAGCAATGAGCAGTTCTTC; CDR3: CAISDEASGRLSNEQFF
V: TRBV7-9; J: TRBJ2-5; size: .; D: .; DNA: TGTGCCAGCAGCTCACCTACGGGGTTGGGTGAGACCCAGTACTTC; CDR3: CASSSPTGLGETQYF
V: TRBV7-9; J: TRBJ2-4; size: .; D: .; DNA: TGTGCCAGCAGCTTCTGGGAGACCAAAAACATTCAGTACTTC; CDR3: CASSFWETKNIQYF
V: TRBV28; J: TRBJ2-1; size: .; D: .; DNA: TGTGCCAGCAATATAAGAGGGGGGGTTTACAATGAGCAGTTCTTC; CDR3: CASNIRGGVYNEQFF
V: TRBV29-1; J: TRBJ2-5; size: .; D: .; DNA: TGCAGCGTGCACACCAGCTCCCAAGAGACCCAGTACTTC; CDR3: CSVHTSSQETQYF
V: TRBV28; J: TRBJ1-1; size: .; D: .; DNA: TGTGCCAGCAGTTGGTCCCAGGGTGACACTGAAGCTTTCTTT; CDR3: CASSWSQGDTEAFF
V: TRBV6-1; J: TRBJ2-3; size: .; D: .; DNA: TGTGCCAGCGGGATCACAGATACGCAGTATTTT; CDR3: CASGITDTQYF
V: TRBV5-1; J: TRBJ2-7; size: few; D: .; DNA: TGCGCCAGCAGCCCCGCAGGTGAATCCTACGAGCAGTACTTC; CDR3: CASSPAGESYEQYF
V: TRBV7-8; J: TRBJ2-5; size: .; D: TRBD2; DNA: TGTGCCAGCAGCTTTAATCGACTAGCGGGAGAGAGTTCGGAGACCCAGTACTTC; CDR3: CASSFNRLAGESSETQYF
V: TRBV6-5; J: TRBJ1-4; size: .; D: TRBD1; DNA: TGTGCCAGCAGCCCCCGGTCAGGGGGCTTAGAAAAACTGTTTTTT; CDR3: CASSPRSGGLEKLFF
V: TRBV6-5; J: TRBJ2-6; size: .; D: .; DNA: TGTGCCAGCAGCCCGCCCGGGGCCAACGTCCTGACTTTC; CDR3: CASSPPGANVLTF
V: TRBV11-2; J: TRBJ2-7; size: once; D: .; DNA: TGTGCCAGCAGCTCCGACAGGCAATCCCTCTCTTCCGAGCAGTACTTC; CDR3: CASSSDRQSLSSEQYF
V: TRBV7-2; J: TRBJ1-4; size: once; D: TRBD1; DNA: TGTGCCAGCAGCCGGGACAGTCTTAATGAAAAACTGTTTTTT; CDR3: CASSRDSLNEKLFF